The entry below describes one TCR beta chain. A few counts support this clone. No cognate antigen has been identified for it. Nothing much larger sits one base from this clone, and base qualities are not available. At diagnosis, tumor, uninvolved tumor-adjacent lung and peripheral blood were collected and then preserved as a mix of FFPE and fresh-frozen material. The immunoSEQ Assay was used to sequence TCR beta CDR3 regions from DNA. Under the source paper's analysis protocol: To compute T cell density, TCR beta template counts were normalized to usable DNA, which was estimated by amplifying housekeeping genes. Richness was estimated with the preseqR package, extrapolating to 400,000 templates for PBMC samples and 120,000 templates for tissue samples. Clonality was defined as one minus Pielou's evenness. Differential abundance testing on productive amino-acid clonotypes, with a minimum total count of 5 and an alpha of 0.1, was used to identify tissue-enriched TCRs. The Jaccard Index and the Morisita Overlap Index were used to measure repertoire overlap between compartments. GLIPH grouped TCR beta CDR3s together with public tetramer-defined viral CDR3s, and a viral motif had to include at least three viral sequences and also show V-gene enrichment. TCRdb re-hosts the immuneACCESS table, in-frame sequences only. Its copies lack some clones; in the studies checked, an unresolved V gene accounts for under half of them, and the cause for the rest is not known. V and J calls and clone size are those listed in that table; D and trimming were worked out from the DNA. The sample table shows about 1,400 clones, and roughly 23% are seen once. Together, the top ten hold around 9.2% of the sample.

The data belong to a study of T cells in localized non-small cell lung cancer (dated by TCRdb to about 2020). Regarding the complete study: T cell repertoires of 200 to 250 early-stage NSCLC patients were analyzed, with tumors being compared against uninvolved tumor-adjacent lungs. The cohort was made up of 200 to 250 treatment-naive NSCLC patients whose localized lung tumors had been resected. Of the NSCLC patients, roughly 130 were male and approximately 110 were female, and the mean age was around 70 years. What the authors observed across the whole study: Longer overall survival was associated with higher T cell density in blood, whereas shorter survival was associated with higher clonality in adjacent lung. Uninvolved tumor-adjacent lung showed the highest T cell clonality, higher than tumor, which suggests more focused antigenic responses in the uninvolved tumor-adjacent lung. Because multi-region tumor sequencing was not performed, intratumor heterogeneity could not be ruled out. Because the study design was exploratory, TCR variables were selected using unadjusted p-values without false-discovery rate correction. Of the top 100 tumor clones, a median of approximately 60 were detected in paired uninvolved adjacent lung; approximately 28 were also among that lung's top 100.

V loses 5 bases of germline sequence and J loses 5 bases, and the interval between the two ends is 10 bases. The CDR3 spans 13 residues, from the cysteine through the phenylalanine. The CDR3 DNA has 39 bases and is translated from base 1. The CDR1 and CDR2 encoded by the germline V gene are SGDLS and YYNGEE. The receptor was isolated from a male donor aged 60 or older with stage III squamous cell lung carcinoma. Sequencing used lung tumor tissue, obtained before any cancer treatment. Here the chain combines TRBV9 and TRBJ2-2; the D gene cannot be resolved reliably. DNA sequence: TGTGCCAGCAGTCTTGGTGGTACCGGGGAGCTGTTTTTT. The resulting protein is CASSLGGTGELFF.